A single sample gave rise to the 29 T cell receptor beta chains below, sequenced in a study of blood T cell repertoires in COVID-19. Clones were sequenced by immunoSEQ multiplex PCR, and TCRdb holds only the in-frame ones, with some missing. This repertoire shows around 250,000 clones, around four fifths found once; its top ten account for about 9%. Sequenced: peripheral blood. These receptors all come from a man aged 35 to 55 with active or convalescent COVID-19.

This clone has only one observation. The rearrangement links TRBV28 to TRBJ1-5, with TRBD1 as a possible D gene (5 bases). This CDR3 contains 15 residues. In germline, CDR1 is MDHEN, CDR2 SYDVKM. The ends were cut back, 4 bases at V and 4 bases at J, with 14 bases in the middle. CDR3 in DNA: TGTGCCAGCAGTTCTACTATCGACAGTAATCAGCCCCAGCATTTT. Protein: CASSSTIDSNQPQHF.

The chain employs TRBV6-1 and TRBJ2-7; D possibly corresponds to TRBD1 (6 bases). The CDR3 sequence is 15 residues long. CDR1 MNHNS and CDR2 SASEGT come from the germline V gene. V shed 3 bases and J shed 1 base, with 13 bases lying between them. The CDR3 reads CASSDALTGSYEQYF. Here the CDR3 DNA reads TGTGCCAGCAGTGACGCCCTGACAGGTTCCTACGAGCAGTACTTC.

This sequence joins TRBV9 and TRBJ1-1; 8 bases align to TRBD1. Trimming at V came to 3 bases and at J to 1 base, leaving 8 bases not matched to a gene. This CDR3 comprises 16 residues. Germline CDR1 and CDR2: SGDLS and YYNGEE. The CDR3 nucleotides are TGTGCCAGCAGCGAGGAAGCCGGGACAGGGAACACTGAAGCTTTCTTT. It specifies CASSEEAGTGNTEAFF.

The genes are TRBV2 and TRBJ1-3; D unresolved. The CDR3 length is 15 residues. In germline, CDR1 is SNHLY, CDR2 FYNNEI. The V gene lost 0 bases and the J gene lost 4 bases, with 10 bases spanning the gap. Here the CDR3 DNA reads TGTGCCAGCAGTGAAGCGGCAGCAGGAGGAAACACCATATATTTT. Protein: CASSEAAAGGNTIYF.

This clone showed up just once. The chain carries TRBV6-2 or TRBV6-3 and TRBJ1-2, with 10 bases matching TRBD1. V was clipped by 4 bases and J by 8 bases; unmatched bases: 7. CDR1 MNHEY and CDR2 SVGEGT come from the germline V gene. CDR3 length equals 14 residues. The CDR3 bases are TGTGCCAGCAGTTCCGGGACAGGGGTTGGCGGCTACACCTTC. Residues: CASSSGTGVGGYTF.

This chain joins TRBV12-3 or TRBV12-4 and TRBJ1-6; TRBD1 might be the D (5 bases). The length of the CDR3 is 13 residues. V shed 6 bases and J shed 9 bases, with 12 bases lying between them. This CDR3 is CASSPRQSSPLHF. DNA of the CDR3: TGTGCCAGCAGCCCGCGACAGAGTTCACCCCTCCACTTT.

The CDR3 sequence: CASSLGGGSTTDTQYF. CDR3 DNA sequence: TGTGCCAGCAGCTTAGGCGGGGGGTCGACGACAGATACGCAGTATTTT. J is TRBJ2-3 and V is TRBV7-3; 8 bases match TRBD2. V dropped 2 bases and J dropped 3; count of bases not matched to a gene: 7. In germline, CDR1 is SGHTA, CDR2 FQGTGA. This CDR3 contains 16 residues.

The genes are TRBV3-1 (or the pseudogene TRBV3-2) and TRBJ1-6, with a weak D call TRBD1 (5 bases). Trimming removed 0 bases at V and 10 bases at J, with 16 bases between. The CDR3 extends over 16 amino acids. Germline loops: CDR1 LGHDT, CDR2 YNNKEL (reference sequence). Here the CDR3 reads CASSQDPRGNYSPLHF. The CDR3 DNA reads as TGTGCCAGCAGCCAAGATCCTCGGGGGAATTACTCACCCCTCCACTTT.

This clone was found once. This CDR3 reads CAWSDWDNVGQPQHF. The CDR3 DNA follows: TGTGCCTGGTCCGATTGGGACAATGTAGGTCAGCCCCAGCATTTT. This chain links TRBV30 with TRBJ1-5; possible D gene TRBD1, 6 bases. The CDR3 runs to 15 residues. Trimming cost V 5 bases and J 6 bases, with 20 bases left between them. Germline CDR1 and CDR2: GTSNPN and SVGIG (reference sequence). The full variable domain, in which reference TRBV30 and TRBJ1-5 provide the parts outside the CDR3, is SQTIHQWPATLVQPVGSPLSLECTVEGTSNPNLYWYRQAAGRGLQLLFYSVGIGQISSEVPQNLSASRPQDRQFILSSKKLLLSDSGFYLCAWSDWDNVGQPQHFGDGTRLSIL.

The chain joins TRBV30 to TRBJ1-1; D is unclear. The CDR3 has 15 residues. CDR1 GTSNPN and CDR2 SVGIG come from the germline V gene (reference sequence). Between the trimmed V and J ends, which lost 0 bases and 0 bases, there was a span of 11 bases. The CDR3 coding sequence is TGTGCCTGGAGTGTACCGTACAGCATGAACACTGAAGCTTTCTTT. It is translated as CAWSVPYSMNTEAFF.

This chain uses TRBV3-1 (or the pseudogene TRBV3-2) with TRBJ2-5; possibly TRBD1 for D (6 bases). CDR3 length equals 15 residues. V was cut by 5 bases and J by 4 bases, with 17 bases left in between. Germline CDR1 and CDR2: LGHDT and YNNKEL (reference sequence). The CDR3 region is CASSSPGARGETQYF. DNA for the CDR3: TGTGCCAGCAGCTCCCCGGGCGCCAGGGGAGAGACCCAGTACTTC.

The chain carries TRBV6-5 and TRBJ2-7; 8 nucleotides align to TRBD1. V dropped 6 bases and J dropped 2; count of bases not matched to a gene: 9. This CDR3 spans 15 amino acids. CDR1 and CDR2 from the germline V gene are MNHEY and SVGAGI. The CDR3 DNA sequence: TGTGCCAGCAGGTTAACAGGACAGGGAGCCTACGAGCAGTACTTC. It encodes CASRLTGQGAYEQYF.

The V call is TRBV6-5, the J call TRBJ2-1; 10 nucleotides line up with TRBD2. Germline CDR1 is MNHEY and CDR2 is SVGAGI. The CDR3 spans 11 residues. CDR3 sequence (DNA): TGTGCAGCGGGGGGGTACAATGAGCAGTTCTTC. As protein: CAAGGYNEQFF.

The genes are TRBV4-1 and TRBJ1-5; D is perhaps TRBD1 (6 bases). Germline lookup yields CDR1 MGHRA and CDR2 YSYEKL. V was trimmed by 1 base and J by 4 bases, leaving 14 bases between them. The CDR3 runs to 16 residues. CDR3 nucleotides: TGCGCCAGCAGCCAAGGTCCCGTGCAGGGGAATCAGCCCCAGCATTTT. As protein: CASSQGPVQGNQPQHF.

The CDR3 bases are TGTGCCAGCAGTTCGACAGGGGGCCTCAATCAGCCCCAGCATTTT. Protein sequence: CASSSTGGLNQPQHF. J is TRBJ1-5 and V is TRBV28; TRBD1 aligns across 10 bases. The V gene's germline CDR1 is MDHEN and CDR2 SYDVKM. With 4 bases clipped from V and 3 bases from J, the junction kept 3 bases outside the gene matches. The CDR3 sequence is 15 residues long.

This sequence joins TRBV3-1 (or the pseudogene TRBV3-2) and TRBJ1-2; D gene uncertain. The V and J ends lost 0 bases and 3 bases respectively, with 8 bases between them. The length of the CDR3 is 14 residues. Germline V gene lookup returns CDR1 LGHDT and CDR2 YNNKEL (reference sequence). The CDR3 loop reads CASSQDGGHYGYTF. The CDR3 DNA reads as TGTGCCAGCAGCCAAGATGGAGGCCACTATGGCTACACCTTC.

The CDR3 DNA sequence: TGTGCCAGCAGTTACGGGAGGGACGCGGGGGAGCTGTTTTTT. The encoded protein is CASSYGRDAGELFF. The chain links TRBV6-5 to TRBJ2-2; 7 nucleotides align to TRBD2. CDR3 size: 14 residues. Germline CDR1 reads MNHEY; CDR2 reads SVGAGI. The trim removed 2 bases at V and 8 bases at J, leaving 5 bases unmatched.

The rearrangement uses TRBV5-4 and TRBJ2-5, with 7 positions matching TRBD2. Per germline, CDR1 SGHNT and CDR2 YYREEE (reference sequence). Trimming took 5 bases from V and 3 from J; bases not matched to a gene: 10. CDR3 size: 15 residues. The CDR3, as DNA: TGTGCCAGCAGTTTTGGACTAGACCCTAAAGAGACCCAGTACTTC. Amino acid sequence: CASSFGLDPKETQYF.

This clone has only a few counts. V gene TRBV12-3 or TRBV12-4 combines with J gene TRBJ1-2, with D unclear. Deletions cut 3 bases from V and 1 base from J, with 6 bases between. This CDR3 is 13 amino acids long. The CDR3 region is CASSLSNNYGYTF. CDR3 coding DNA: TGTGCCAGCAGTTTGAGTAATAACTATGGCTACACCTTC.

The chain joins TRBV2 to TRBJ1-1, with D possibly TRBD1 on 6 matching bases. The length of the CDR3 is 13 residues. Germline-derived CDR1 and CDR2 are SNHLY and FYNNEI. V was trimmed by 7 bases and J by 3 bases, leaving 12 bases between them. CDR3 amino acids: CASMGQTYTEAFF. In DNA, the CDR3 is TGTGCCAGCATGGGACAAACTTACACTGAAGCTTTCTTT.

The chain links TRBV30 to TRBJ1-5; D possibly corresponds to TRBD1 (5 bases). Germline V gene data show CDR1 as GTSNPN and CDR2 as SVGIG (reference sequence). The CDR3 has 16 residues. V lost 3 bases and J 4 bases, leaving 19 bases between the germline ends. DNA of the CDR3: TGTGCCTGGAGCGTGGACACGGGTGTGGGTAATCAGCCCCAGCATTTT. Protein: CAWSVDTGVGNQPQHF.

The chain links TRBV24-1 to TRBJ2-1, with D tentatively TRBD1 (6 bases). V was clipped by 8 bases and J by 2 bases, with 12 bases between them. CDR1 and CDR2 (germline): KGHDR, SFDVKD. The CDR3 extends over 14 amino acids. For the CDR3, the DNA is TGTGCCACCACAGTGGGACAACCCTACAATGAGCAGTTCTTC. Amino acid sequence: CATTVGQPYNEQFF.

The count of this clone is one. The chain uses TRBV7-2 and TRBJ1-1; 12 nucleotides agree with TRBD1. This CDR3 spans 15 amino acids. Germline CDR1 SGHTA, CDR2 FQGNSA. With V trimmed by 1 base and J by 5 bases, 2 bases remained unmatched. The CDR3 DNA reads TGTGCCAGCAGCTTAGGGGACAGGGGGCGAACTGAAGCTTTCTTT. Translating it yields CASSLGDRGRTEAFF.

CDR3 sequence (DNA): TGTGCCAGCAACAAACCTGGTTCAGGGAGCGGGGCCTTGGGAGATACGCAGTATTTT. This encodes CASNKPGSGSGALGDTQYF. The rearrangement links TRBV9 to TRBJ2-3; TRBD2 aligns across 7 bases. Germline CDR1 SGDLS, CDR2 YYNGEE. The CDR3 runs to 19 residues. V shed 6 bases and J 5 bases; nucleotides not matched to a gene: 24.

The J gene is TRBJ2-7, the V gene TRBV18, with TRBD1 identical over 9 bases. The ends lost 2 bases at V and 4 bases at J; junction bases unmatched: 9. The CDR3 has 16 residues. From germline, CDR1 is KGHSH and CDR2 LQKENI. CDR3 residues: CASSPTGTGNDYEQYF. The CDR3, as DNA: TGTGCCAGCTCACCAACCGGGACAGGGAATGATTACGAGCAGTACTTC.

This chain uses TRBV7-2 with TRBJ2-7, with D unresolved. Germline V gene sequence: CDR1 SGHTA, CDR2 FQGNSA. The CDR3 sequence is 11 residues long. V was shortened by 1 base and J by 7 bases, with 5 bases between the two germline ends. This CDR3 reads CASSLVQEQYF. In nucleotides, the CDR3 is TGTGCCAGCAGCTTAGTCCAAGAGCAGTACTTC.

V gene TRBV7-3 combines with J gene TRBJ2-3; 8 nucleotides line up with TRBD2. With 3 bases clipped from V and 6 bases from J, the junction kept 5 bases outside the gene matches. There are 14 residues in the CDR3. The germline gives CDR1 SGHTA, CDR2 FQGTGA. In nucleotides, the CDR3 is TGTGCCAGCAGCTTGTTTGGCGGGAGGGATACGCAGTATTTT. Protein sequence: CASSLFGGRDTQYF. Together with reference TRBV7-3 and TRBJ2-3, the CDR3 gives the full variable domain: GAGVSQTPSNKVTEKGKYVELRCDPISGHTALYWYRQSLGQGPEFLIYFQGTGAADDSGLPNDRFFAVRPEGSVSTLKIQRTERGDSAVYLCASSLFGGRDTQYFGPGTRLTVL.

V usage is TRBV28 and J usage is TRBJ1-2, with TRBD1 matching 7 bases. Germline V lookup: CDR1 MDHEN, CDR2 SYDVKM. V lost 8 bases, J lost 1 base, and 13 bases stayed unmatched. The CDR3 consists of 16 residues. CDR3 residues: CASFISGTDLNYGYTF. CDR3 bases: TGTGCCAGCTTCATCTCCGGGACAGATCTTAACTATGGCTACACCTTC.

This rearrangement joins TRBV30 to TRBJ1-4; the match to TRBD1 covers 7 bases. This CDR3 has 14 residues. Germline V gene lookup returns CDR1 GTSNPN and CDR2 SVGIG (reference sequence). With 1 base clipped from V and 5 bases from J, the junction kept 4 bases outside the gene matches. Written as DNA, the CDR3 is TGTGCCTGGAGTGACAGGGGATGGAATGAAAAACTGTTTTTT. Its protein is CAWSDRGWNEKLFF.